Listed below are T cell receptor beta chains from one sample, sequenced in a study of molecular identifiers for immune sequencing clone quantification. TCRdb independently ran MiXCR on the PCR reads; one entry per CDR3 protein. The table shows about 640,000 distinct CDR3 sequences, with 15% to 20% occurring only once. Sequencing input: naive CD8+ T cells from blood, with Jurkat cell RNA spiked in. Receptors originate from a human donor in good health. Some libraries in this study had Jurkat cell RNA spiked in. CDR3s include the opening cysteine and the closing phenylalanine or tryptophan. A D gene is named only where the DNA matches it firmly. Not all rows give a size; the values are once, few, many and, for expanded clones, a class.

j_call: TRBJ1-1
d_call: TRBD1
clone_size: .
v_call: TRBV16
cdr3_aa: CASSQNVRQGARGTEAFF
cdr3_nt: TGTGCCAGCAGCCAAAACGTCCGACAGGGGGCGCGGGGCACTGAAGCTTTCTTT

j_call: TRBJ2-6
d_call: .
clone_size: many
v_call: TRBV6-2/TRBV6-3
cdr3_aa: CASSSPRLSGANVLTF
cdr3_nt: TGTGCCAGCAGTTCTCCCCGGCTCTCTGGGGCCAACGTCCTGACTTTC

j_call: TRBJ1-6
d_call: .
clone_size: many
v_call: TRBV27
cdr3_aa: CASSGTLDNSPLHF
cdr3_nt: TGTGCCAGCAGTGGTACTTTAGACAATTCACCCCTCCACTTT

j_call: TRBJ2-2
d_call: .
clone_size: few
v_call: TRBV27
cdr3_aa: CASSPPGSGELFF
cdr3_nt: TGTGCCAGCAGCCCCCCGGGGTCCGGGGAGCTGTTTTTT

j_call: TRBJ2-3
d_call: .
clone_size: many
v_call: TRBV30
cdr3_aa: CAWSIGSTSTDTQYF
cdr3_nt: TGTGCCTGGAGTATAGGGTCTACTAGCACAGATACGCAGTATTTT

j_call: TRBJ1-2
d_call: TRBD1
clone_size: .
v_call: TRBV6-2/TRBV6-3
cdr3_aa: CASSPLLTGGVGYTF
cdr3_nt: TGTGCCAGCAGCCCCTTACTGACAGGGGGCGTCGGCTACACCTTC

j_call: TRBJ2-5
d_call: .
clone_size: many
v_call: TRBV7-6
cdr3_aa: CASSTGTPGETQYF
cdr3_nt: TGTGCCAGCAGCACCGGGACACCCGGGGAGACCCAGTACTTC

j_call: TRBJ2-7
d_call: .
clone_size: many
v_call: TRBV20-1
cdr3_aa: CSADETGPSSYEQYF
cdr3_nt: TGCAGTGCCGATGAAACAGGGCCGAGCTCCTACGAGCAGTACTTC

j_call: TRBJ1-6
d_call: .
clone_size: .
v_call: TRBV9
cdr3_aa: CASSVDGNSPLHF
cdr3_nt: TGTGCCAGCAGCGTAGACGGGAATTCACCCCTCCACTTT

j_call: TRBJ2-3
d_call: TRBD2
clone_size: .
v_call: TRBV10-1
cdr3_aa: CASSEGGGTTDTQYF
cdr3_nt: TGCGCCAGCAGTGAGGGGGGGGGAACCACAGATACGCAGTATTTT

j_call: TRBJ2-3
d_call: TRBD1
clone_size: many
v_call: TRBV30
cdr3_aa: CAWSVGQGRTDTQYF
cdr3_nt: TGTGCCTGGAGTGTTGGACAGGGTCGAACAGATACGCAGTATTTT

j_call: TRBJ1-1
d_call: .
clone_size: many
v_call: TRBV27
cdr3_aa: CASSPNRVWNTEAFF
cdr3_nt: TGTGCCAGCAGTCCAAACAGGGTTTGGAACACTGAAGCTTTCTTT

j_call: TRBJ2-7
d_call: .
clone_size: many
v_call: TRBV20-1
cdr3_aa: CSARDETGILNEQYF
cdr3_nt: TGCAGTGCTAGAGATGAGACAGGCATCCTAAACGAGCAGTACTTC

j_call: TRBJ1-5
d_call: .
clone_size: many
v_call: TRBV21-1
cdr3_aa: CASSKGDGSNQPQHF
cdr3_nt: TGTGCCAGCAGCAAAGGGGACGGTAGCAATCAGCCCCAGCATTTT

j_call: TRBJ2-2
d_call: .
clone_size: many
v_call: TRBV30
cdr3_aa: CAWSVLVNTGELFF
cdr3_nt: TGTGCCTGGAGTGTTTTAGTGAACACCGGGGAGCTGTTTTTT

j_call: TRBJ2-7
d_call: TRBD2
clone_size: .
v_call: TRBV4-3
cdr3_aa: CASSQDYGRYEQYF
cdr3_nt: TGCGCCAGCAGCCAAGATTACGGGAGGTACGAGCAGTACTTC

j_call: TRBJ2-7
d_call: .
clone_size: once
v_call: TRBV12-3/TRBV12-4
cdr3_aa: CASSFAPYEQHF
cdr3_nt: TGTGCCAGCAGTTTTGCGCCCTACGAGCAGCACTTC

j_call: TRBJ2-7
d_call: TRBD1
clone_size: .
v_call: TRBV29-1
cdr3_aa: CSVERQGGEQYF
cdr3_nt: TGCAGCGTTGAGAGACAGGGGGGGGAGCAGTACTTC

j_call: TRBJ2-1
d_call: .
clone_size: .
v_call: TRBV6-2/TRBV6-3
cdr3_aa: CASETQKGVQHEQFF
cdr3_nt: TGTGCCAGCGAAACACAAAAGGGAGTCCAGCATGAGCAGTTCTTC

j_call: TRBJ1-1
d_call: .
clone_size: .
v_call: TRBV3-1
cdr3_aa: CASSQDPLVWDHTNTEASF
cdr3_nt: TGTGCCAGCAGCCAAGACCCCTTAGTGTGGGATCATACGAACACTGAAGCTTCCTTT

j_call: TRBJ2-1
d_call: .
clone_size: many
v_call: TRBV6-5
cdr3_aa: CASSYSIVASRNEQFF
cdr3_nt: TGTGCCAGCAGTTACTCGATAGTGGCTAGCAGGAATGAGCAGTTCTTC

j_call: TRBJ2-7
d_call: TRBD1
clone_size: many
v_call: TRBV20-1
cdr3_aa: CSALGQGKYEQYF
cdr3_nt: TGCAGTGCTCTGGGACAGGGGAAGTACGAGCAGTACTTC

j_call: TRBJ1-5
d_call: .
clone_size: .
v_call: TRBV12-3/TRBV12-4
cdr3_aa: CASSDLNNQPQHF
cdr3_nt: TGTGCCAGCAGCGACTTGAACAATCAGCCCCAGCATTTT

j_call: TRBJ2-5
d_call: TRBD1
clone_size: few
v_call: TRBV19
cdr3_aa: CASSISYGQAYQETQYF
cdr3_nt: TGTGCCAGTAGTATTAGTTATGGACAGGCGTACCAAGAGACCCAGTACTTC

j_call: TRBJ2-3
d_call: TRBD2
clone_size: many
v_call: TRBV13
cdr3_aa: CASSLGASGHRDTQYF
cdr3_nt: TGTGCCAGCAGCTTGGGGGCTAGCGGGCACAGAGATACGCAGTATTTT

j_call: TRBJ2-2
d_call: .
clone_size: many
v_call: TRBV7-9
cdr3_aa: CASSLARGANTGELFF
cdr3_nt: TGTGCCAGCAGCTTAGCCCGCGGCGCCAACACCGGGGAGCTGTTTTTT

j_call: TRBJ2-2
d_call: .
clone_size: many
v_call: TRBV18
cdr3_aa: CASSPGDRPNTGELFF
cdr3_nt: TGTGCCAGCTCACCTGGCGACAGGCCGAACACCGGGGAGCTGTTTTTT

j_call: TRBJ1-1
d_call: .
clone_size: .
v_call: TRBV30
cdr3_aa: CAWSVKVGRGRMAFF
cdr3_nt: TGTGCCTGGAGTGTAAAGGTGGGCAGGGGTAGGATGGCTTTCTTT

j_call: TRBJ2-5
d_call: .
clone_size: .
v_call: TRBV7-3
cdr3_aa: CASSLTGQQKETRYF
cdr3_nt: TGTGCCAGCAGCTTAACTGGGCAGCAAAAAGAGACCCGGTACTTC

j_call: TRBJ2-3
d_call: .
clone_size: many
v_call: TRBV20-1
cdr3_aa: CSARYTGEPDTQYF
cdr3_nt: TGCAGTGCTAGATATACGGGGGAGCCCGATACGCAGTATTTT

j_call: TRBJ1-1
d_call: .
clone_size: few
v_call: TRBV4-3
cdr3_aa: CASRVGLNTEAFF
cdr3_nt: TGCGCCAGCAGGGTAGGTCTGAACACTGAAGCTTTCTTT

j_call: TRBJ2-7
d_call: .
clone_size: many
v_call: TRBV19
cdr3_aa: CATGPTDYEQYF
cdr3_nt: TGTGCCACCGGACCGACAGACTACGAGCAGTACTTC

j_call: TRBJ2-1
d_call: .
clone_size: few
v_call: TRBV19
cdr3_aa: CASSLDIYYNEQFF
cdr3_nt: TGTGCCAGTAGTTTAGATATCTACTACAATGAGCAGTTCTTC

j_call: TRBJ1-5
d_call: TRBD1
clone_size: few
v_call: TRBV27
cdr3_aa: CASASGTGGNQPQHF
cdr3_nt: TGTGCCAGCGCCTCCGGGACAGGGGGCAATCAGCCCCAGCATTTT

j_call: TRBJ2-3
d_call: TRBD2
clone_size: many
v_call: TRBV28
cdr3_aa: CASSKTSGSTDTQYF
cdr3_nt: TGTGCCAGCAGTAAAACTAGCGGGAGCACAGATACGCAGTATTTT

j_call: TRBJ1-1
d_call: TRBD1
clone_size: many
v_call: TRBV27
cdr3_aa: CASKDRGHPGTEAFF
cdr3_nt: TGTGCCAGCAAGGACAGGGGGCATCCGGGCACTGAAGCTTTCTTT

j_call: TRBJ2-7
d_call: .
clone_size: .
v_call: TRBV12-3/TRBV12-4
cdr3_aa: CASSLDGPGEKFAYEQYF
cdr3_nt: TGTGCCAGCAGTTTAGATGGGCCAGGGGAGAAGTTCGCCTACGAGCAGTACTTC

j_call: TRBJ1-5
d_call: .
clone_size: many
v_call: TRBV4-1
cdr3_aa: CASSPERGPGNQPQHF
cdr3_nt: TGCGCCAGCAGCCCCGAAAGGGGTCCCGGCAATCAGCCCCAGCATTTT

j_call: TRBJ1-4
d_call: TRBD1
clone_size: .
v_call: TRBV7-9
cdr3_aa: CASSLADRLTNEKLFF
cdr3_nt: TGTGCCAGCAGCTTAGCGGACAGGCTAACTAATGAAAAACTGTTTTTT

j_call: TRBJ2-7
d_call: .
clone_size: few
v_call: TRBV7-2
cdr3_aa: CASSSEGRSIFSYEQYF
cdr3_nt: TGTGCCAGCAGTTCGGAGGGGCGCAGTATATTCTCCTACGAGCAGTACTTC

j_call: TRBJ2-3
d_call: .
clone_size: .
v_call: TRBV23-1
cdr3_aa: CASSQIEEISTDTQYF
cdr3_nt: TGCGCCAGCAGTCAAATTGAGGAAATAAGCACAGATACGCAGTATTTT

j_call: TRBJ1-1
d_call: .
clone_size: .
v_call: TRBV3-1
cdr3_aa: CASSKRSARNTEAFF
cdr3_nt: TGTGCCAGCAGCAAGAGGTCAGCGAGAAACACTGAAGCTTTCTTT

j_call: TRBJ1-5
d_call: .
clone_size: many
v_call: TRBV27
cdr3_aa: CASSLQSSGSNQPQHF
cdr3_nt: TGTGCCAGCAGTTTACAGTCGTCAGGATCTAATCAGCCCCAGCATTTT

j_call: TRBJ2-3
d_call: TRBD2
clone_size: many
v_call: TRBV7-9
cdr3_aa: CASSSGLEPTDTQYF
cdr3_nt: TGTGCCAGCAGCTCAGGACTAGAACCGACAGATACGCAGTATTTT

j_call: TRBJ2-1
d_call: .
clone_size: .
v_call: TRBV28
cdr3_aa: CASSPHNGNEQFF
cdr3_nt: TGTGCCAGCAGTCCCCATAATGGCAATGAGCAGTTCTTC

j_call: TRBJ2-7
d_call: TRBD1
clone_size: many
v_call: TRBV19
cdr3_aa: CASSISLGTAYEQYF
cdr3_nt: TGTGCCAGTAGTATTAGTCTCGGGACAGCCTACGAGCAGTACTTC

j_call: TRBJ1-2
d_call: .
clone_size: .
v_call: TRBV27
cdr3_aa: CASSLAGGEVGYTF
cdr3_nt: TGTGCCAGCAGTTTAGCGGGGGGCGAAGTTGGCTACACCTTC